This passage covers 22 T cell receptor beta chains from one sample sequenced in a study of HIV-infected patients and healthy controls. TCRdb redid the calling of the 5' RACE reads with MiXCR, one entry per CDR3 protein. The table lists 15,000 to 20,000 distinct CDR3 sequences, around 15% of them singletons. Sequences were obtained from CD8+ T cells from blood. These receptors originate from a human donor in good health.

The V and J genes are TRBV7-2 and TRBJ2-7; a possible D gene is TRBD1 (5 bases). In germline, CDR1 is SGHTA, CDR2 FQGNSA. The CDR3 extends over 14 amino acids. V lost 4 bases and J lost 1, with 11 bases in between. The CDR3 protein is CASSYPGASYEQYF. CDR3 DNA: TGTGCCAGCAGCTACCCTGGGGCATCCTACGAGCAGTACTTC.

This clonotype was counted at least ten times. DNA for the CDR3: TGCAGCGTTGGAGCGGGAGGAGATCACACCGGGGAGCTGTTTTTT. Translated, it gives CSVGAGGDHTGELFF. J is TRBJ2-2 and V is TRBV29-1; 9 nucleotides line up with TRBD2. Germline CDR1 SQVTM, CDR2 ANQGSEA. This CDR3 region has 15 residues. With 4 bases clipped from V and 3 bases from J, the junction kept 6 bases outside the gene matches.

This clonotype was counted a few times. This chain connects TRBV6-2 or TRBV6-3 to TRBJ2-1; D remains unclear. Looked up from germline, CDR1 is MNHEY and CDR2 is SVGEGT. This CDR3 has 11 residues. Trimming removed 3 bases from V and 8 bases from J, with 5 bases in between. Written as DNA, the CDR3 is TGTGCCAGCAGTTATCCGGATGAGCAGTTCTTC. Its protein is CASSYPDEQFF.

This clonotype was seen many times. The chain recombines TRBV6-1 with TRBJ1-6; D is perhaps TRBD1 (5 bases). Germline loops: CDR1 MNHNS, CDR2 SASEGT. The CDR3 covers 15 residues. V lost 3 bases and J lost 14, with 20 bases in between. The CDR3 sequence: CASSDGDGHVGALHF. CDR3 in DNA: TGTGCCAGCAGTGACGGGGACGGCCATGTAGGGGCCCTCCACTTT.

This clonotype has more than one count but fewer than ten. This chain uses TRBV19 with TRBJ2-7; TRBD1 might be the D (5 bases). The ends were cut back, 8 bases at V and 0 bases at J, with 11 bases in the middle. This CDR3 is 13 amino acids long. CDR1 LNHDA and CDR2 SQIVND come from the germline V gene (reference sequence). CDR3 in DNA: TGTGCCAGTTCTGCAGGGTTCTCCTACGAGCAGTACTTC. Translating gives CASSAGFSYEQYF.

This clonotype was seen just once. V gene TRBV4-2 combines with J gene TRBJ1-5; possible D gene TRBD1, 5 bases. Germline V gene lookup returns CDR1 LGHNA and CDR2 YNFKEQ. The CDR3 has 15 amino acids. Trimming took 2 bases from V and 0 from J, leaving 8 bases between them. CDR3 nucleotide sequence: TGTGCCAGCAGCCAACAGGGCTTTAGCAATCAGCCCCAGCATTTT. This gives the protein CASSQQGFSNQPQHF.

This clonotype appeared a few times. The V and J genes are TRBV6-1 and TRBJ2-5, with no clear D. Trimming stripped 8 bases from V and 1 base from J, with 20 bases between. The CDR3 covers 16 residues. Germline assignment: CDR1 MNHNS and CDR2 SASEGT. This chain's CDR3 is CASQLWVTVSQETQYF. The CDR3 bases are TGTGCCAGCCAACTCTGGGTCACAGTGAGCCAAGAGACCCAGTACTTC.

There are many counts of this clonotype. The V call is TRBV5-6, the J call TRBJ1-1; D call uncertain. The CDR3 length is 13 residues. The germline V gene has CDR1 SGHDT and CDR2 YYEEEE. V gave up 2 bases and J gave up 0 bases, with 5 bases separating them. CDR3 nucleotides: TGTGCCAGCAGCTTCGCGATGAACACTGAAGCTTTCTTT. Translating it yields CASSFAMNTEAFF.

DNA for the CDR3: TGTGCCAGCAGTTTAGGGGGGGAAGCTTTCTTT. This codes for CASSLGGEAFF. The chain joins TRBV12-3 or TRBV12-4 to TRBJ1-1; perhaps TRBD1 as D (5 bases). V was clipped by 1 base and J by 8 bases, with 5 bases between them. This CDR3 is built from 11 residues.

This clonotype was seen a few times. The rearrangement uses TRBV2 and TRBJ2-7; D perhaps matches TRBD2 (7 bases). V was cut by 3 bases and J by 6 bases, with 9 bases left in between. The CDR3 runs 12 residues. Germline V CDR1 and CDR2: SNHLY, FYNNEI. CDR3 bases: TGTGCCAGCAGTGAGCGGGGGCTCGAGCAGTACTTC. Residues: CASSERGLEQYF.

The sample holds many counts of this clonotype. This rearrangement joins TRBV12-3 or TRBV12-4 to TRBJ2-7; D possibly matches TRBD1 or TRBD2 (6 bases each). Deletions cut 4 bases from V and 10 bases from J, with 17 bases between. The CDR3 covers 13 residues. The CDR3 sequence: CASSSGQRRAQYF. The DNA of the CDR3 is TGTGCCAGCAGTTCAGGACAGCGGAGGGCCCAGTACTTC.

This clonotype was seen at least ten times. The rearrangement links TRBV24-1 to TRBJ2-3, with 7 bases fitting TRBD2. Unmatched junction bases numbered 9, after V lost 9 bases and J lost 4 bases. The CDR3 covers 14 residues. The germline V gene has CDR1 KGHDR and CDR2 SFDVKD. CDR3 residues: CATGAGADADTQYF. CDR3 sequence (DNA): TGTGCCACCGGGGCGGGAGCGGATGCAGATACGCAGTATTTT.

This clonotype showed up just a few times. The V gene is TRBV6-2 or TRBV6-3, the J gene TRBJ1-5; a weak D match, TRBD1 (6 bases). The CDR3 has 14 residues. V was trimmed by 6 bases and J by 5 bases, leaving 14 bases between them. Germline V gene data show CDR1 as MNHEY and CDR2 as SVGEGT. CDR3 nucleotide sequence: TGTGCCAGCAGCCAGACAGGAGATGATCAGCCCCAGCATTTT. Its protein product is CASSQTGDDQPQHF.

The sample holds many counts of this clonotype. The V and J genes are TRBV11-2 and TRBJ2-5, with D perhaps TRBD2 (6 bases). Trimming took off 1 base at V and 3 bases at J, with 9 bases between the two ends. CDR1 SGHAT and CDR2 FQNNGV come from the germline V gene. This CDR3 region has 14 residues. Here the CDR3 DNA reads TGTGCCAGCAGCTTAGGTGGGGGGAAAGAGACCCAGTACTTC. It yields the protein CASSLGGGKETQYF. Complete variable domain (other parts from reference TRBV11-2 and TRBJ2-5): EAGVAQSPRYKIIEKRQSVAFWCNPISGHATLYWYQQILGQGPKLLIQFQNNGVVDDSQLPKDRFSAERLKGVDSTLKIQPAKLEDSAVYLCASSLGGGKETQYFGPGTRLLVL.

This chain connects TRBV6-2 or TRBV6-3 to TRBJ2-3; tentative D call: TRBD2 (5 bases). The V gene's germline CDR1 is MNHEY and CDR2 SVGEGT. Between the trimmed V and J ends, which lost 4 bases and 2 bases, there was a span of 7 bases. CDR3 size: 13 residues. The CDR3 protein is CASSSRDTDTQYF. As DNA, the CDR3 is TGTGCCAGCAGTTCCCGGGACACAGATACGCAGTATTTT.

This clonotype was observed many times. The rearrangement uses TRBV3-1 and TRBJ2-3; TRBD1 agrees at 7 bases. Trimming cost V 0 bases and J 5 bases; bases outside gene matches: 8. This CDR3 has 16 amino acids. CDR1 and CDR2 from the germline V gene are LGHDT and YNNKEL (reference sequence). As DNA, the CDR3 is TGTGCCAGCAGCCAAGATCAGTCGCAGGGGGAAGATACGCAGTATTTT. Translating it yields CASSQDQSQGEDTQYF.

This clonotype has at least ten counts. This sequence joins TRBV28 and TRBJ1-4; no firm D call. Trimming cost V 1 base and J 7 bases, with 10 bases left between them. The CDR3 totals 14 residues. CDR1 MDHEN and CDR2 SYDVKM come from the germline V gene. The CDR3 is CASSLSGVGEKLFF. The CDR3 bases are TGTGCCAGCAGTTTATCCGGGGTGGGTGAAAAACTGTTTTTT.

This clonotype occurred many times. The V and J genes are TRBV5-1 and TRBJ2-3; 7 nucleotides line up with TRBD1. CDR1 and CDR2 from the germline V gene are SGHRS and YFSETQ. Germline trimming cut 4 bases from V and 5 bases from J; bases unmatched to any gene: 19. The CDR3 loop spans 18 amino acids. CDR3: CASSPRGETGLPKDTQYF. The DNA for the CDR3 is TGCGCCAGCAGCCCGCGTGGGGAGACAGGGTTGCCTAAAGATACGCAGTATTTT. Filled out from reference TRBV5-1 and TRBJ2-3, the complete variable domain reads KAGVTQTPRYLIKTRGQQVTLSCSPISGHRSVSWYQQTPGQGLQFLFEYFSETQRNKGNFPGRFSGRQFSNSRSEMNVSTLELGDSALYLCASSPRGETGLPKDTQYFGPGTRLTVL.

This clonotype has ten or more counts. The gene calls are TRBV7-9 and TRBJ1-1; D gene ambiguous. The germline CDR1 and CDR2 sequences are SEHNR and FQNEAQ (reference sequence). V lost 4 bases and J lost 4, with 13 bases in between. The CDR3 is 14 amino acids. The CDR3 region has the DNA TGTGCCAGCAGCTCAACAGCTCCATTCACTGAAGCTTTCTTT. Residues: CASSSTAPFTEAFF.

This chain joins TRBV6-4 and TRBJ2-2, with D perhaps TRBD1 (6 bases). The CDR3 spans 13 residues. Trimming removed 6 bases at V and 3 bases at J, with 8 bases between. Germline CDR1 reads MRHNA; CDR2 reads SNTAGT. The CDR3 DNA reads as TGTGCCAGCAGCCACAGGGACACCGGGGAGCTGTTTTTT. Translation: CASSHRDTGELFF.

J is TRBJ1-2 and V is TRBV7-9; D gene unclear. Trimming shortened V by 5 bases and J by 10 bases, and 11 bases separated the two germline ends. Germline-derived CDR1 and CDR2 are SEHNR and FQNEAQ (reference sequence). This CDR3 is built from 11 residues. CDR3 in DNA: TGTGCCAGCAGCGAGAGGAGCATCTACACCTTC. Protein: CASSERSIYTF.

This clonotype appeared a few times. The chain joins TRBV6-5 to TRBJ2-3; no clear D. Trimming shortened V by 6 bases and J by 3 bases, and 19 bases separated the two germline ends. The CDR3 covers 16 residues. CDR1 MNHEY and CDR2 SVGAGI come from the germline V gene. CDR3 nucleotide sequence: TGTGCCAGCAGCCGACGACGGAACCCTTCTACAGATACGCAGTATTTT. It is translated as CASSRRRNPSTDTQYF.